These T cell receptor beta chains were read from a single sample in a study of CD8+CD57+ T cells in acquired aplastic anemia. TCRdb independently ran MiXCR on the reads; one entry per CDR3 protein. The sample includes about 120,000 distinct CDR3 sequences, roughly 55% of them seen just once. Sequenced sample: sorted CD4+, CD8+, or CD8+CD57+ T cells (not recorded which) from PBMCs. The receptors here all came from a human donor with aplastic anemia. The CDR3 runs from the conserved cysteine through the conserved F or W. D genes are given only for firm matches. Rows give clone size only sometimes, using once, few, many, or a class for an expanded clone.

CATSSDRTLYGYTF,TGTGCCACCAGCAGCGACAGGACTCTCTATGGCTACACCTTC,TRBJ1-2,-,-,TRBV15
CASSRTDANQPQHF,TGTGCCAGCAGCAGGACAGACGCCAATCAGCCCCAGCATTTT,TRBJ1-5,many,-,TRBV9
CSAVLAGAKETQYF,TGCAGTGCCGTCCTAGCGGGGGCTAAAGAGACCCAGTACTTC,TRBJ2-5,-,TRBD2,TRBV20-1
CASSFNYEQYF,TGTGCCAGCAGTTTCAACTACGAGCAGTACTTC,TRBJ2-7,many,-,TRBV28
CSVDPKSTDTQYF,TGCAGCGTTGACCCCAAAAGCACAGATACGCAGTATTTT,TRBJ2-3,few,-,TRBV29-1
CAISEWGDSNQPQHF,TGTGCCATCAGTGAGTGGGGGGATAGCAATCAGCCCCAGCATTTT,TRBJ1-5,-,-,TRBV10-3
CSAAQGINYGYTF,TGCAGTGCCGCACAGGGGATTAACTATGGCTACACCTTC,TRBJ1-2,few,TRBD1,TRBV20-1
CASSNLGRFGAFF,TGTGCCAGTAGCAATTTGGGGAGGTTTGGAGCTTTCTTT,TRBJ1-1,-,-,TRBV19
CASSSDHNEQFF,TGTGCCAGCAGCTCCGATCACAATGAGCAGTTCTTC,TRBJ2-1,-,-,TRBV7-3
CSADRSLGDNEQFF,TGCAGTGCTGACAGGTCCTTGGGGGACAATGAGCAGTTCTTC,TRBJ2-1,-,-,TRBV20-1
CAGGDAAPGELFF,TGTGCCGGCGGGGACGCGGCACCGGGGGAGCTGTTTTTT,TRBJ2-2,-,-,TRBV10-3
CASSDVGHEQFF,TGTGCCAGCAGTGATGTGGGTCATGAGCAGTTCTTC,TRBJ2-1,-,-,TRBV2
CSVGQGRETQYF,TGCAGCGTTGGCCAGGGGCGGGAGACCCAGTACTTC,TRBJ2-5,few,-,TRBV29-1
CAIMASGAEAFF,TGTGCCATCATGGCGTCCGGGGCTGAAGCTTTCTTT,TRBJ1-1,few,-,TRBV10-3
CASSRGEMETQYF,TGTGCCAGCAGCAGGGGGGAAATGGAGACCCAGTACTTC,TRBJ2-5,-,-,TRBV10-3
CASSGFVEKNIQYF,TGTGCCAGTAGCGGATTCGTCGAGAAAAACATTCAGTACTTC,TRBJ2-4,-,-,TRBV19
CASSLAGGYNEQFF,TGTGCCAGCAGCTTAGCGGGGGGTTACAATGAGCAGTTCTTC,TRBJ2-1,-,-,TRBV7-2
CASSARDGAGDYNEQFF,TGTGCCAGCAGTGCTAGAGATGGAGCGGGAGACTACAATGAGCAGTTCTTC,TRBJ2-1,-,TRBD2,TRBV25-1
CATSDGPYYQPQHF,TGTGCCACCAGTGATGGTCCCTACTATCAGCCCCAGCATTTT,TRBJ1-5,few,-,TRBV24-1
CASSQRRGGHNEQFF,TGCGCCAGCAGCCAAAGACGGGGGGGCCACAATGAGCAGTTCTTC,TRBJ2-1,few,TRBD2,TRBV4-3
CASRVAGHFEWDNEQFF,TGTGCCAGCAGGGTAGCGGGACATTTTGAGTGGGACAATGAGCAGTTCTTC,TRBJ2-1,-,TRBD2,TRBV7-6
CASSLAGGPSYEQHF,TGTGCCAGCAGCTTAGCGGGGGGACCGAGCTACGAGCAGCACTTC,TRBJ2-7,-,-,TRBV7-8
CASSIAGGAYNEQFF,TGTGCCAGTAGTATAGCCGGGGGGGCCTACAATGAGCAGTTCTTC,TRBJ2-1,many,TRBD2,TRBV19
CATSDFGVPEQFF,TGTGCCACCAGTGATTTTGGGGTACCTGAGCAGTTCTTC,TRBJ2-1,-,-,TRBV24-1
CASSYTENYEQYF,TGTGCCAGCAGCTACACAGAGAACTACGAGCAGTACTTC,TRBJ2-7,many,-,TRBV6-5
CSVVPGDEQFF,TGCAGTGTAGTCCCAGGCGATGAGCAGTTCTTC,TRBJ2-1,-,-,TRBV20-1
CASSLVAGVRETQYF,TGTGCCAGCAGCTTAGTAGCGGGAGTGAGAGAGACCCAGTACTTC,TRBJ2-5,-,TRBD2,TRBV7-9
CASSHPGQGVDEQYF,TGTGCCAGCAGCCATCCGGGACAGGGGGTTGACGAGCAGTACTTC,TRBJ2-7,-,TRBD1,TRBV5-8
CATSDLMGAITGELFF,TGTGCCACCAGTGATTTGATGGGGGCAATCACCGGGGAGCTGTTTTTT,TRBJ2-2,-,-,TRBV24-1
CASSEFTEAGGYTF,TGTGCCAGCAGTGAATTCACGGAGGCTGGTGGCTACACCTTC,TRBJ1-2,-,-,TRBV25-1
CASSLTGTGSYGYTF,TGTGCCAGCAGCCTAACCGGGACAGGCTCCTATGGCTACACCTTC,TRBJ1-2,many,TRBD1,TRBV12-3/TRBV12-4
CASSIDPGGFWYGYTF,TGTGCCAGTAGTATTGACCCAGGGGGATTCTGGTATGGCTACACCTTC,TRBJ1-2,many,TRBD1,TRBV19